This is a list of T cell receptor beta chains from one sample in a study of cytomegalovirus exposure and HLA in healthy donors. The method was immunoSEQ multiplex PCR; TCRdb's version includes in-frame clones alone and lacks a portion of them. The data show 110,000 to 150,000 clones, around 72% seen once. Sequencing input: PBMCs. The receptors originated from a man aged 40-50 years in good health and CMV-seronegative. CDR3s include the opening cysteine and the closing phenylalanine or tryptophan. The D gene is left open where the match is weak. Size values are once, few and many counts, or a class for expanded clones, and some rows have none.

J | V | size | D | DNA | CDR3
TRBJ2-5 | TRBV28 | - | - | TGTGCCAGCAGCCCCGACGGGGATGACCAGTACTTC | CASSPDGDDQYF
TRBJ2-7 | TRBV30 | - | TRBD2 | TGTGCCTGGACTACCACGGGGGGGGGACCCTACGAGCAGTACTTC | CAWTTTGGGPYEQYF
TRBJ2-3 | TRBV5-4 | - | - | TGTGCCAGCAGCTTGGTTCGGAGCACAGATACGCAGTATTTT | CASSLVRSTDTQYF
TRBJ2-7 | TRBV27 | - | - | TGTGCCAGCAGCTACAGGAGTTCCTACGAGCAGTACTTC | CASSYRSSYEQYF
TRBJ2-7 | TRBV6-5 | - | - | TGTGCCAGCAGTTACTCCACTAGGGGGGGGTACTACGAGCAGTACTTC | CASSYSTRGGYYEQYF
TRBJ2-7 | TRBV7-2 | - | TRBD2 | TGTGCCAGCAGCTTAGAACTAGCGGGAGTCGGAGAGCAGTACTTC | CASSLELAGVGEQYF
TRBJ2-5 | TRBV10-3 | - | TRBD2 | TGTGCCATCAGGGTAGCGGGCGGAGAGACCCAGTACTTC | CAIRVAGGETQYF
TRBJ2-6 | TRBV7-9 | - | - | TGTGCCAGCAGCTTATGGCTTGGGGCCAACGTCCTGACTTTC | CASSLWLGANVLTF
TRBJ2-1 | TRBV11-2 | - | - | TGTGCCAGCAGCTTAGGTAGTGCTCGCAATGAGCAGTTCTTC | CASSLGSARNEQFF
TRBJ2-3 | TRBV10-3 | few | - | TGTGCCATCACTCGTAATAGCGGTAGCACAGATACGCAGTATTTT | CAITRNSGSTDTQYF
TRBJ1-1 | TRBV5-5 | once | - | TGTGCCAGCAGCCATCAGAGGGCCTGGGGCACTGAAGCTTTCTTT | CASSHQRAWGTEAFF
TRBJ2-7 | TRBV4-3 | - | - | TGCGCCAGCAGCCAATTTACTTCTGGACAGTGGTACTACGAGCAGTACTTC | CASSQFTSGQWYYEQYF
TRBJ1-1 | TRBV30 | - | TRBD1 | TGTGCCTGGAACTCTTGGACAGGGGCTTTCTTT | CAWNSWTGAFF
TRBJ2-3 | TRBV7-9 | few | - | TGTGCCAGCAGCCGTCTTCTAGCGCACATTACCCTTAGCACAGATACGCAGTATTTT | CASSRLLAHITLSTDTQYF
TRBJ2-6 | TRBV27 | once | TRBD1 | TGTGCCAGCAGTTTGTCGACAGGGTACGGGGCCAACGTCCTGACTTTC | CASSLSTGYGANVLTF
TRBJ2-5 | TRBV11-2 | - | TRBD1 | TGTGCCAGCAGCACGGGACAGGGGGTTGCAGAGACCCAGTACTTC | CASSTGQGVAETQYF
TRBJ2-4 | TRBV7-3 | - | TRBD1 | TGTGCCAGCAGCACGACAGGGGGCATCTTGGAGGCCAAAAACATTCAGTACTTC | CASSTTGGILEAKNIQYF
TRBJ2-3 | TRBV15 | - | TRBD2 | TGTGCCACCAGCAGAGGGCTAGCGGGGAGCACAGATACGCAGTATTTT | CATSRGLAGSTDTQYF
TRBJ2-3 | TRBV6-5 | - | - | TGTGCCAGCAGTTACGAGAGCCGATACTTCACAGATACGCAGTATTTT | CASSYESRYFTDTQYF
TRBJ1-5 | TRBV2 | - | - | TGTGCCAGCAGTGAGAGTTCAGGCAGCATCAGCCCCCAGCATTTT | CASSESSGSISPQHF
TRBJ2-7 | TRBV30 | - | - | TGTGCCTGGAGTTTAGGCAGGGCCTCCTACGAGCAGTACTTC | CAWSLGRASYEQYF
TRBJ2-3 | TRBV6-5 | - | TRBD2 | TGTGCCAGCAGTTCCCCTTGGACTAGCGGCGATACGCAGTATTTT | CASSSPWTSGDTQYF
TRBJ2-2 | TRBV27 | - | TRBD1 | TGTGCCAGCAGTTGGGCAGGGGGCCCAGTTGGCGGGGAGCTGTTTTTT | CASSWAGGPVGGELFF
TRBJ1-1 | TRBV7-3 | few | - | TGTGCCAGCAGCCCAACAGCTGGGAACACTGAAGCTTTCTTT | CASSPTAGNTEAFF
TRBJ2-3 | TRBV5-6 | few | - | TGTGCCAGCAAGAAAACTCCTTCAGATACGCAGTATTTT | CASKKTPSDTQYF
TRBJ1-2 | TRBV7-8 | few | TRBD1 | TGTGCCAGCAGCTTAGTTGATACCGGGACAGGGAATGGCTACACCTTC | CASSLVDTGTGNGYTF
TRBJ2-7 | TRBV6-1 | few | - | TGTGCCGAGGGCGGGGTCTACGAGCAGTACTTC | CAEGGVYEQYF
TRBJ2-7 | TRBV19 | - | TRBD1 | TGTGCCAGTTCTAACAGGGGGCTCCTCTACGAGCAGTACTTC | CASSNRGLLYEQYF
TRBJ1-5 | TRBV19 | - | - | TGTGCCAGTAGTCCTTTTAATCAGCCCCAGCATTTT | CASSPFNQPQHF
TRBJ2-3 | TRBV6-5 | - | - | TGTGCCAGCAGTGCCCGGGAAACCACAGATACGCAGTATTTT | CASSARETTDTQYF
TRBJ1-2 | TRBV6-1 | - | - | TGTGCCAGCAGTGAAGCTTTACAGGGCTATGGCTACCCCTTC | CASSEALQGYGYPF
TRBJ1-5 | TRBV6-5 | - | - | TGTGCCAGCAGTTTCAGTCGTTATAGCAATCAGCCCCAGCATTTT | CASSFSRYSNQPQHF
TRBJ1-1 | TRBV18 | - | - | TGTGCCAGCTCACCATTGCCACAACCGAACACTGAAGCTTTCTTT | CASSPLPQPNTEAFF
TRBJ1-3 | TRBV5-4 | - | - | TGTGCCAGCAGCTTGAGCGGGGGGCGTTCTGGAAACACCATATATTTT | CASSLSGGRSGNTIYF
TRBJ2-1 | TRBV19 | - | TRBD1 | TGTGCCAGTAGTTCGGGGACAGTTTACAATGAGCAGTTCTTC | CASSSGTVYNEQFF
TRBJ1-2 | TRBV19 | once | - | TGTGCCAGTAGTCCGAGACCGCTGACAGGCAGGTTATTTGGCTACACCTTC | CASSPRPLTGRLFGYTF
TRBJ2-6 | TRBV9 | - | TRBD2 | TGTGCCAGCGCCCGGGGAGGGGACGGGGCCAACGTCCTGACTTTC | CASARGGDGANVLTF
TRBJ2-7 | TRBV4-3 | - | TRBD1 | TGCGCCAGCAGCCAAGCGGCCACAGGGGGGATCTACGAGCAGTACTTC | CASSQAATGGIYEQYF
TRBJ2-5 | TRBV28 | few | - | TGTGCCAGCAGTTTAGGAGTTCAAGAGACCCAGTACTTC | CASSLGVQETQYF
TRBJ2-1 | TRBV15 | few | TRBD2 | TGTGCCACCAGCAGAGGCATTGAGGGAGGGAACAATGAGCAGTTCTTC | CATSRGIEGGNNEQFF
TRBJ2-7 | TRBV5-1 | - | - | TGCGCCAGCAGCTTGGATCCCAGGGCGGCCTCCTACGAGCAGTACTTC | CASSLDPRAASYEQYF
TRBJ2-5 | TRBV5-1 | few | TRBD2 | TGCGCCAGCAGCTCCCGTAGCGGGGGGTCGTTAGAGACCCAGTACTTC | CASSSRSGGSLETQYF
TRBJ2-1 | TRBV11-2 | once | TRBD2 | TGTGCCAGCAGCTTAGACCCCAGGAAGGCGGGAGTACCTCACAATGAGCAGTTCTTC | CASSLDPRKAGVPHNEQFF